This passage covers 21 T cell receptor beta chains from one sample sequenced in a study of control samples from healthy donors and cancer patients. Some clones are missing from TCRdb's copy, which holds only in-frame ones; the method was immunoSEQ multiplex PCR. Of approximately 89,000 clones detected, over 75% appear once; the ten largest clones hold around 20%. Sequencing was done on a sample of blood. The source of these receptors is a man in his fifties in good health.

The chain carries TRBV11-3 and TRBJ1-6, with D tentatively TRBD1 (5 bases). CDR3 length: 15 amino acids. Deletions cut 2 bases from V and 7 bases from J, with 12 bases between. From germline, CDR1 is SGHNT and CDR2 YENEEA. DNA of the CDR3: TGTGCCAGCAGCTTACAAGGGGCTTTGAATTCACCCCTCCACTTT. It encodes CASSLQGALNSPLHF.

The chain has TRBV30 and TRBJ1-1; D is ambiguous. Germline V lookup: CDR1 GTSNPN, CDR2 SVGIG (reference sequence). The length of the CDR3 is 15 residues. The germline V and J ends were trimmed by 5 bases and 0 bases, with 16 bases remaining between them. The CDR3 region is CAWDPLPFMNTEAFF. CDR3 nucleotides: TGTGCCTGGGACCCCTTACCTTTCATGAACACTGAAGCTTTCTTT.

V gene TRBV5-1 combines with J gene TRBJ1-4; a possible D gene is TRBD1 (5 bases). The CDR3 length is 14 residues. CDR1 SGHRS and CDR2 YFSETQ come from the germline V gene. The V and J ends lost 5 bases and 5 bases respectively, with 13 bases between them. The CDR3 region is CASRSPGPNEKLFF. CDR3 nucleotides: TGCGCCAGCAGAAGCCCGGGGCCGAATGAAAAACTGTTTTTT.

Notes on this clone: One end of the junction does not line up with germline, which may come from a read error. The CDR3 DNA reads TGCGCCAGCAGTGATAAGCCAGGGGGAGCTGTTTTT. As protein: CASSDKPGGAVF. The V and J genes are TRBV10-1 and TRBJ2-2, with TRBD1 matching 7 bases. Germline values: CDR1 WNHNN, CDR2 SYGVQD (reference sequence). The length of the CDR3 is 12 residues.

J is TRBJ1-2 and V is TRBV6-2 or TRBV6-3; D not resolved. This CDR3 has 13 residues. Germline V gene data show CDR1 as MNHEY and CDR2 as SVGEGT. V was clipped by 4 bases and J by 6 bases, with 12 bases between them. The CDR3 DNA reads TGTGCCAGCAGTTCCGGGAGCCATCATGGCTACACCTTC. Translation: CASSSGSHHGYTF.

This clone was observed a single time. The chain uses TRBV5-3 and TRBJ2-3; D might be TRBD1 (5 bases). TRBV5-3 is noted as an ORF with a role that remains uncertain. V lost 0 bases and J 0 bases, leaving 14 bases between the germline ends. The CDR3 loop spans 17 amino acids. This CDR3 is CARSLAEGHASTDTQYF. CDR3 coding DNA: TGTGCCAGAAGCTTGGCCGAAGGACACGCAAGCACAGATACGCAGTATTTT.

The chain is built from TRBV3-1 (or the pseudogene TRBV3-2) and TRBJ1-1, with D possibly TRBD1 on 5 matching bases. Germline lookup yields CDR1 LGHDT and CDR2 YNNKEL (reference sequence). There are 15 residues in the CDR3. Trimming removed 4 bases at V and 4 bases at J, with 16 bases between. In DNA form, the CDR3 reads TGTGCCAGCAGCCCCTTCTTAGGGGTGGGCACTGAAGCTTTCTTT. It yields the protein CASSPFLGVGTEAFF.

Of note for this clone: Because the CDR3 is missing its conserved closing phenylalanine or tryptophan, this is likely a read error. No DNA is shown, since the ends of the CDR3 on it are uncertain; the CDR3 is the one TCRdb lists. The chain has TRBV3-1 (or the pseudogene TRBV3-2) and TRBJ2-3; TRBD2 is the table's D call and was not checked against the DNA. Germline CDR1 reads LGHDT; CDR2 reads YNNKEL (reference sequence). Including both end residues, the CDR3 is 15 amino acids long. The CDR3 sequence: CASSPKPKPGLAGEG.

The J gene is TRBJ1-3, the V gene TRBV7-6; D is unresolved. The V end was cut by 0 bases, the J end by 0 bases, with 3 bases between. The germline V gene encodes CDR1 SGHVS and CDR2 FNYEAQ. The CDR3 extends over 14 amino acids. The CDR3 bases are TGTGCCAGCAGCTTAGCTCACTCTGGAAACACCATATATTTT. It encodes CASSLAHSGNTIYF.

The chain recombines TRBV7-8 with TRBJ2-5, with TRBD1 matching over 12 bases. Germline lookup yields CDR1 SGHVS and CDR2 FQNEAQ. Trimming removed 5 bases from V and 5 bases from J; junction bases left unmatched: 9. The CDR3 consists of 16 residues. The CDR3 spells CASSVSGTGGWETQYF. The CDR3 DNA sequence: TGTGCCAGCAGCGTCTCCGGGACAGGGGGCTGGGAGACCCAGTACTTC. Based on the CDR3 plus reference TRBV7-8 and TRBJ2-5, the full variable domain is GAGVSQSPRYKVAKRGQDVALRCDPISGHVSLFWYQQALGQGPEFLTYFQNEAQLDKSGLPSDRFFAERPEGSVSTLKIQRTQQEDSAVYLCASSVSGTGGWETQYFGPGTRLLVL.

The rearrangement uses TRBV5-6 and TRBJ2-2; D not certain. The CDR3 covers 14 residues. Trimming cost V 0 bases and J 0 bases, with 3 bases left between them. Germline values: CDR1 SGHDT, CDR2 YYEEEE. The CDR3 region has the DNA TGTGCCAGCAGCTTGGGGCCGAACACCGGGGAGCTGTTTTTT. Translating gives CASSLGPNTGELFF.

The rearrangement links TRBV7-3 to TRBJ2-3; 8 bases line up with TRBD1. The CDR3 runs 15 residues. From germline, CDR1 is SGHTA and CDR2 FQGTGA. Trimming cost V 5 bases and J 2 bases; bases outside gene matches: 6. The DNA of the CDR3 is TGTGCCAGCAGCGTGACAGGGGCTCCCACAGATACGCAGTATTTT. Protein: CASSVTGAPTDTQYF. The variable domain in full, completed from reference TRBV7-3 and TRBJ2-3, reads GAGVSQTPSNKVTEKGKYVELRCDPISGHTALYWYRQSLGQGPEFLIYFQGTGAADDSGLPNDRFFAVRPEGSVSTLKIQRTERGDSAVYLCASSVTGAPTDTQYFGPGTRLTVL.

The rearrangement joins TRBV12-3 or TRBV12-4 to TRBJ1-2, with D perhaps TRBD1 (6 bases). V was clipped by 9 bases and J by 0 bases, with 11 bases between them. The CDR3 loop spans 13 amino acids. In DNA form, the CDR3 reads TGTGCCAGTCGGGACACTACTAACTATGGCTACACCTTC. Encoded protein: CASRDTTNYGYTF.

V gene TRBV5-4 combines with J gene TRBJ2-3; 12 bases agree with TRBD2. The germline CDR1 and CDR2 sequences are SGHNT and YYREEE (reference sequence). The CDR3 has 16 residues. Trimming removed 4 bases from V and 4 bases from J; junction bases left unmatched: 7. CDR3: CASSLGLAGTSDTQYF. The DNA for the CDR3 is TGTGCCAGCAGCCTCGGACTAGCGGGAACGTCAGATACGCAGTATTTT.

The chain is built from TRBV7-3 and TRBJ1-6; no reliable D call. The length of the CDR3 is 13 residues. V was pared by 8 bases and J by 5 bases, with 10 bases between. Germline CDR1 SGHTA, CDR2 FQGTGA. The CDR3 region is CASGLGNNSPLHF. The CDR3 region has the DNA TGTGCCAGCGGTTTGGGGAATAATTCACCCCTCCACTTT. Using reference TRBV7-3 and TRBJ1-6 for the parts outside the CDR3, the full variable domain is GAGVSQTPSNKVTEKGKYVELRCDPISGHTALYWYRQSLGQGPEFLIYFQGTGAADDSGLPNDRFFAVRPEGSVSTLKIQRTERGDSAVYLCASGLGNNSPLHFGNGTRLTVT.

Only one count was recorded for this clone. The chain recombines TRBV19 with TRBJ1-4; D gene uncertain. Trimming pared 7 bases from V and 8 bases from J, leaving 17 bases between. Germline values: CDR1 LNHDA, CDR2 SQIVND (reference sequence). This CDR3 contains 14 residues. CDR3 bases: TGTGCCAGTACTAACACTGGGAGAGGAGAAAAACTGTTTTTT. Translation gives CASTNTGRGEKLFF.

This clone was observed once. J is TRBJ1-5 and V is TRBV30; D might be TRBD1 (5 bases). The CDR3 has 17 amino acids. V was pared by 8 bases and J by 0 bases, with 23 bases between. Germline V gives CDR1 GTSNPN, CDR2 SVGIG (reference sequence). DNA for the CDR3: TGTGCCCCCCCCGGGACTCCCGTTCGTTTTAGCAATCAGCCCCAGCATTTT. Its protein product is CAPPGTPVRFSNQPQHF.

The V gene is TRBV7-8, the J gene TRBJ1-1; maybe TRBD1 (5 bases). V lost 5 bases and J 4 bases, leaving 17 bases between the germline ends. This CDR3 spans 15 amino acids. Germline CDR1 SGHVS, CDR2 FQNEAQ. The CDR3 nucleotides are TGTGCCAGCAGCCGGGACTCCTGGAGGGGCACTGAAGCTTTCTTT. Its protein product is CASSRDSWRGTEAFF.

The rearrangement uses TRBV11-3 and TRBJ2-1; D gene ambiguous. In germline, CDR1 is SGHNT, CDR2 YENEEA. Trimming left V 1 base short and J 4 bases short, with 5 bases between. CDR3 length: 13 amino acids. In nucleotides, the CDR3 is TGTGCCAGCAGCTTAGGGCAGTACAATGAGCAGTTCTTC. This gives the protein CASSLGQYNEQFF. The full variable domain, rest sourced from reference TRBV11-3 and TRBJ2-1, is EAGVVQSPRYKIIEKKQPVAFWCNPISGHNTLYWYLQNLGQGPELLIRYENEEAVDDSQLPKDRFSAERLKGVDSTLKIQPAELGDSAVYLCASSLGQYNEQFFGPGTRLTVL.

The rearrangement uses TRBV6-5 and TRBJ1-6, with D unclear. CDR3 length equals 15 residues. The germline V gene encodes CDR1 MNHEY and CDR2 SVGAGI. V lost 2 bases to trimming and J lost 9 bases, with 14 bases between them. The CDR3 here is CASSYGWGEGSPLHF. CDR3 DNA sequence: TGTGCCAGCAGTTACGGGTGGGGTGAGGGTTCACCCCTCCACTTT.

The chain combines TRBV15 with TRBJ1-3, with 7 positions matching TRBD1. The CDR3 is made up of 16 amino acids. CDR1 and CDR2 (germline): LNHNV, YYDKDF (reference sequence). Trimming removed 5 bases from V and 2 bases from J; junction bases left unmatched: 9. The CDR3 reads CATSLTGTVTGNTIYF. CDR3 sequence (DNA): TGTGCCACCAGCCTCACCGGGACAGTAACTGGAAACACCATATATTTT.